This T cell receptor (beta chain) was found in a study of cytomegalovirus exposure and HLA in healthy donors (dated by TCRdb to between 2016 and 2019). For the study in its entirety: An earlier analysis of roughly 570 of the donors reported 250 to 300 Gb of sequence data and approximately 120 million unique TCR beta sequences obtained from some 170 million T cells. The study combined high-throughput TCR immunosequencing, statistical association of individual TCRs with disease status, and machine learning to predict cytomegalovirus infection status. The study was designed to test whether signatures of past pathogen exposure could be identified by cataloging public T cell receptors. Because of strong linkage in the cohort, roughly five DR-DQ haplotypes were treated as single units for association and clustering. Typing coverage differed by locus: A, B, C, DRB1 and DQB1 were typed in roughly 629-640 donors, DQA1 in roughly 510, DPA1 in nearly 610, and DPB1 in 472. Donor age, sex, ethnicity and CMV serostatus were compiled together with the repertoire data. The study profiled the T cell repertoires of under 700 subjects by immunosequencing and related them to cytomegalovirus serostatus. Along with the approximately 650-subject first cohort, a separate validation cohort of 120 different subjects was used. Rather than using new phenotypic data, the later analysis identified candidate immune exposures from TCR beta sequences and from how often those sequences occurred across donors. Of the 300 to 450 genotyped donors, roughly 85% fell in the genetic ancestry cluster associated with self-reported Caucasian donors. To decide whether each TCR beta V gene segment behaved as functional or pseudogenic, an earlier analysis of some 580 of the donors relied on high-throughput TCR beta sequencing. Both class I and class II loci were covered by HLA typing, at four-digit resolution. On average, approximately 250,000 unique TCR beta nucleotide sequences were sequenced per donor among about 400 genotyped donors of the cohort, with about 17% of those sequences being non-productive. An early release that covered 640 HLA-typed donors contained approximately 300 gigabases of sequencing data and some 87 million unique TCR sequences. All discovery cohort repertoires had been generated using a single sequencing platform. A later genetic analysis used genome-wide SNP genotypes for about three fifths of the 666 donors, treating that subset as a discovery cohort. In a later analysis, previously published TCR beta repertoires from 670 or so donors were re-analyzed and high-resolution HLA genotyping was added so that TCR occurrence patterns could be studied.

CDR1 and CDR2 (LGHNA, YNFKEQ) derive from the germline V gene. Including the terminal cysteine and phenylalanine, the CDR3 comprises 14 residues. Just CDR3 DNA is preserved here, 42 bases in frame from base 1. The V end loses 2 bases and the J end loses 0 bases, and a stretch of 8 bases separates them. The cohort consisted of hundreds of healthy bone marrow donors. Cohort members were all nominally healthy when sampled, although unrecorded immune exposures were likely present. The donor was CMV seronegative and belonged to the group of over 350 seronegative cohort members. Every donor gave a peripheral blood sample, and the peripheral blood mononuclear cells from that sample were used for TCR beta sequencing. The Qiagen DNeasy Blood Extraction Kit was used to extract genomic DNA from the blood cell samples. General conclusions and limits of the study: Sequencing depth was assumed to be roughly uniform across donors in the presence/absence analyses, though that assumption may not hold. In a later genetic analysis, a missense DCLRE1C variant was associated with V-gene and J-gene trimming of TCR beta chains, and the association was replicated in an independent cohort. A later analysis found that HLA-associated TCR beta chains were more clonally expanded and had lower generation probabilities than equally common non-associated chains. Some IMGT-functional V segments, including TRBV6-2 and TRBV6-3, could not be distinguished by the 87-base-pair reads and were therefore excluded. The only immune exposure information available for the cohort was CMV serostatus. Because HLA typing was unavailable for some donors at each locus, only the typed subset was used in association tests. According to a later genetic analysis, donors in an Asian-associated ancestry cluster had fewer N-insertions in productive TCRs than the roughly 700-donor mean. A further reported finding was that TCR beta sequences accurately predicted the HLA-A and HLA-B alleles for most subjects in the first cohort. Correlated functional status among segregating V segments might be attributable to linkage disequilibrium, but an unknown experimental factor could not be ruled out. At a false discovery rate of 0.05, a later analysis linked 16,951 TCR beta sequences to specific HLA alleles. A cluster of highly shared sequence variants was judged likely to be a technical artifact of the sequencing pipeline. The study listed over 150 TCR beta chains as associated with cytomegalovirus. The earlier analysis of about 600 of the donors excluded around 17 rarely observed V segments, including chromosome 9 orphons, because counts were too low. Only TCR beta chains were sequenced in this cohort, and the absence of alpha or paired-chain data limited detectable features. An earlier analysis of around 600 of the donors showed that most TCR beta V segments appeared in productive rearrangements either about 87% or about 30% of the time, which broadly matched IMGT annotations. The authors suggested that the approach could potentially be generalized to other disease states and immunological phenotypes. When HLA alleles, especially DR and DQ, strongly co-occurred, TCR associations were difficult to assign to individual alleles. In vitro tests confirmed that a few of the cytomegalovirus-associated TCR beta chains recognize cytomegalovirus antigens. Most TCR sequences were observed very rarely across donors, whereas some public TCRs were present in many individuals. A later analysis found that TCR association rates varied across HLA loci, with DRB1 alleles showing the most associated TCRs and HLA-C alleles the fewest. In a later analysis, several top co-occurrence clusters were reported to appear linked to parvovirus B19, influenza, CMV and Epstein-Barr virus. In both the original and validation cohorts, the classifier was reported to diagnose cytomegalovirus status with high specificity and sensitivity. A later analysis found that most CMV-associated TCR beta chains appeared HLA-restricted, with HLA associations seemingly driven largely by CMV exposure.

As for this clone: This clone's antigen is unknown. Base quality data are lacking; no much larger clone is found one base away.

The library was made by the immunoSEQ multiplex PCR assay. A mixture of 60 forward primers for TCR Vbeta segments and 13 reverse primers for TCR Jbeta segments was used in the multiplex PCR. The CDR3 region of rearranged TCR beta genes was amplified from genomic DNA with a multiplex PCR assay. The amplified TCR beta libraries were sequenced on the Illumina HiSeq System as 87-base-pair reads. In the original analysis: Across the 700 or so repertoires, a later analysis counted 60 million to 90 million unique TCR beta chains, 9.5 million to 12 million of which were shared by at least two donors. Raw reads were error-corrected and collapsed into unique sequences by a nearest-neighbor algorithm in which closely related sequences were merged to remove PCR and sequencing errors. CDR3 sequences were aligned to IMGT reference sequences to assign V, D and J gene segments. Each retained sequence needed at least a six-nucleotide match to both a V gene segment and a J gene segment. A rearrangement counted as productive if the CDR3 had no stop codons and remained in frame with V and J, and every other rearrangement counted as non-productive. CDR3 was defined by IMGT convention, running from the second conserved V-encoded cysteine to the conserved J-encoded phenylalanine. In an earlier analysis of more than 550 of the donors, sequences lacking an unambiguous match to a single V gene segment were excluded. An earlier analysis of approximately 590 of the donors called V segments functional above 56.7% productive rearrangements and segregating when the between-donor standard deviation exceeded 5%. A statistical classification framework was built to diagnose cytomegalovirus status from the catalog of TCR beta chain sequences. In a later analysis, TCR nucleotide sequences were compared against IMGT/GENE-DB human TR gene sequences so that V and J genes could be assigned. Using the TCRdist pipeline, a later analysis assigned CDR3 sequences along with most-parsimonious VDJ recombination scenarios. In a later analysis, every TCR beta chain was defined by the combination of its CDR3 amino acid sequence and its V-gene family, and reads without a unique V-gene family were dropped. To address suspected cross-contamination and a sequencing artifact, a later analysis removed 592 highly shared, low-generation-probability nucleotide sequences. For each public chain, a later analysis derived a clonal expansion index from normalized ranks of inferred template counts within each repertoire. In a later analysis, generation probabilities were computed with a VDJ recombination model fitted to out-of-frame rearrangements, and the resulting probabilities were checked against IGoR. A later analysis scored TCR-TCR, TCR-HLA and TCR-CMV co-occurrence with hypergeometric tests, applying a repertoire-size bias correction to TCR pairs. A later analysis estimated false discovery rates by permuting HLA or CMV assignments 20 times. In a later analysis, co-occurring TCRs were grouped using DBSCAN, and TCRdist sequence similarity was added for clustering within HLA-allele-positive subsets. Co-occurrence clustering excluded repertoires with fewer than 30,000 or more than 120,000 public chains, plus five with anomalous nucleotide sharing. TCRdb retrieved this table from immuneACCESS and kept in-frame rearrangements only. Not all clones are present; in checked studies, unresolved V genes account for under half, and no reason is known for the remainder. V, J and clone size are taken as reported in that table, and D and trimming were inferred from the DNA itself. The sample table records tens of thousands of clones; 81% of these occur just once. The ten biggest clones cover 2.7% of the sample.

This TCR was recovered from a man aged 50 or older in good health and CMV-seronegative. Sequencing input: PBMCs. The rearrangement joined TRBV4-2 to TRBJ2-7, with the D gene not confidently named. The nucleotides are TGTGCCAGCAGCCAAACTTCCTTCTCCTACGAGCAGTACTTC. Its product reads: CASSQTSFSYEQYF.